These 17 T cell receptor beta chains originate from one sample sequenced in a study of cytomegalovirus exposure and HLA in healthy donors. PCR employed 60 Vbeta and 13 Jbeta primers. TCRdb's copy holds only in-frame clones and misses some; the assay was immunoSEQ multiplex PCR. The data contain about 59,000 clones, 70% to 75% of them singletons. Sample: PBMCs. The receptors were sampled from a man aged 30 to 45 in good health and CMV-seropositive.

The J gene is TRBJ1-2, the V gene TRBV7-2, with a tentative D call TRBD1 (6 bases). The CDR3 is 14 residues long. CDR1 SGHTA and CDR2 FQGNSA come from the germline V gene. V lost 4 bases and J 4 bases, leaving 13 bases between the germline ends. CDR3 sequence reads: CASSSSGVPYGYTF. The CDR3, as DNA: TGTGCCAGCAGCTCTTCAGGGGTTCCCTATGGCTACACCTTC.

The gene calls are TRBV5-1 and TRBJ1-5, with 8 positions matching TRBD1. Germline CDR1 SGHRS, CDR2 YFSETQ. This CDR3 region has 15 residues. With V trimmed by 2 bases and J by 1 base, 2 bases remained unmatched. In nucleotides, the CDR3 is TGCGCCAGCAGCTTAGGACAGGGCAGCAATCAGCCCCAGCATTTT. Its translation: CASSLGQGSNQPQHF. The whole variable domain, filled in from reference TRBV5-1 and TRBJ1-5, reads KAGVTQTPRYLIKTRGQQVTLSCSPISGHRSVSWYQQTPGQGLQFLFEYFSETQRNKGNFPGRFSGRQFSNSRSEMNVSTLELGDSALYLCASSLGQGSNQPQHFGDGTRLSIL.

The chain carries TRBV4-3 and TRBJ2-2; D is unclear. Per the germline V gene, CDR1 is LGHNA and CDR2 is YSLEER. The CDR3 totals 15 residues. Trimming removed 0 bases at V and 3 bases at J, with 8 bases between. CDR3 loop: CASSQEFLYTGELFF. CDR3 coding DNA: TGCGCCAGCAGCCAAGAGTTCCTCTACACCGGGGAGCTGTTTTTT.

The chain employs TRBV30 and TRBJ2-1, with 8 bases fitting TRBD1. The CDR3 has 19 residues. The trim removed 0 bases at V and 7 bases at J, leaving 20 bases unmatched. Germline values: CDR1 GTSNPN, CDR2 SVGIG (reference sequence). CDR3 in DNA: TGTGCCTGGAGTGTACGTCTCAGGGGGCGAAGAAGCCACCCGAATGAGCAGTTCTTC. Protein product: CAWSVRLRGRRSHPNEQFF.

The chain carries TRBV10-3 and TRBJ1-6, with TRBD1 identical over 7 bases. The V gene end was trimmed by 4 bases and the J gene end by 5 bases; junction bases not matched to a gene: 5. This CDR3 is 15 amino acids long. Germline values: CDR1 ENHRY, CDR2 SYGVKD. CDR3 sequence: CAISVGTENNSPLHF. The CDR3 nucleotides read TGTGCCATCAGTGTGGGGACAGAAAATAATTCACCCCTCCACTTT.

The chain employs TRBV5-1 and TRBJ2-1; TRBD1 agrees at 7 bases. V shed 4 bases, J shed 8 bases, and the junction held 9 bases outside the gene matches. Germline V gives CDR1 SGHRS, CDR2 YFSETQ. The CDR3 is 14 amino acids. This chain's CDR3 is CASSPRGQYDEQFF. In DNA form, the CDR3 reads TGCGCCAGCAGCCCAAGGGGGCAGTACGATGAGCAGTTCTTC.

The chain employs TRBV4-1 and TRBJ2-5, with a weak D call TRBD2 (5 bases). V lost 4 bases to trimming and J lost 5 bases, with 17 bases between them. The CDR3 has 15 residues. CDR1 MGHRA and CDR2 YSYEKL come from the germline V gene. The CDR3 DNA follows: TGCGCCAGCAGCCCCGTGGGGAGCGCGTGGGAGACCCAGTACTTC. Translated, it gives CASSPVGSAWETQYF.

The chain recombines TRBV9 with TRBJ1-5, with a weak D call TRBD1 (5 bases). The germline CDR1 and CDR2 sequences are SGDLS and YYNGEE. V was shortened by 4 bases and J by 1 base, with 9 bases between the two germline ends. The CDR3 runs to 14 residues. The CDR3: CASSPGGSNQPQHF. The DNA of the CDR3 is TGTGCCAGCAGCCCGGGGGGGAGCAATCAGCCCCAGCATTTT.

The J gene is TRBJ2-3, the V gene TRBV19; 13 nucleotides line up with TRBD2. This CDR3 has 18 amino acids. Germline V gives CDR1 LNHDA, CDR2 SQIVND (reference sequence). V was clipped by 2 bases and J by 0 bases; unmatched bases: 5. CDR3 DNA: TGTGCCAGTAGTATAAAACTAGCGGGGGGGTGGAGCACAGATACGCAGTATTTT. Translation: CASSIKLAGGWSTDTQYF.

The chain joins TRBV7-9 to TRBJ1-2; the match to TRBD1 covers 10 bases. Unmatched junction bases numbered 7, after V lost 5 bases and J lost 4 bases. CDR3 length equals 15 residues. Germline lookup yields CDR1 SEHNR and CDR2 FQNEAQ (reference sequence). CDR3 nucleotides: TGTGCCAGCAGCCCCGGGACAGGGGTAGCCTATGGCTACACCTTC. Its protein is CASSPGTGVAYGYTF.

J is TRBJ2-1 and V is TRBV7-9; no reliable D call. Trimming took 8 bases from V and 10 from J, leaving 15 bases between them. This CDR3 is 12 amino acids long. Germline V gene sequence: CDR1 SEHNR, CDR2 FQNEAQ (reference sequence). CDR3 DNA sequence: TGTGCCAGCTCCCCCTCAGAGGTGGAGCAGTTCTTC. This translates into CASSPSEVEQFF. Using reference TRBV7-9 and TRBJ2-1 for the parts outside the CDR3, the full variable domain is DTGVSQNPRHKITKRGQNVTFRCDPISEHNRLYWYRQTLGQGPEFLTYFQNEAQLEKSRLLSDRFSAERPKGSFSTLEIQRTEQGDSAMYLCASSPSEVEQFFGPGTRLTVL.

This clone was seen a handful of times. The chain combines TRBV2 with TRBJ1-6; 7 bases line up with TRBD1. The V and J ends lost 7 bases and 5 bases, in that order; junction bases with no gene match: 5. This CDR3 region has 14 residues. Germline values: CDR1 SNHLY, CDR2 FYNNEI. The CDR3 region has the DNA TGTGCCAGCACCCCGGGACAGCATAATTCACCCCTCCACTTT. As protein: CASTPGQHNSPLHF. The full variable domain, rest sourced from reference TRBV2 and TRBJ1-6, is EPEVTQTPSHQVTQMGQEVILRCVPISNHLYFYWYRQILGQKVEFLVSFYNNEISEKSEIFDDQFSVERPDGSNFTLKIRSTKLEDSAMYFCASTPGQHNSPLHFGNGTRLTVT.

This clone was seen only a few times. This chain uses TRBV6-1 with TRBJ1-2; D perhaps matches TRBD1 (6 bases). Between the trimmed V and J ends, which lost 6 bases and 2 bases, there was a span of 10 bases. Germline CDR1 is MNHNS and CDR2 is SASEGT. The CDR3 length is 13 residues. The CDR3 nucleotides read TGTGCCAGCAGGACAGGAGTAAACTATGGCTACACCTTC. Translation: CASRTGVNYGYTF.

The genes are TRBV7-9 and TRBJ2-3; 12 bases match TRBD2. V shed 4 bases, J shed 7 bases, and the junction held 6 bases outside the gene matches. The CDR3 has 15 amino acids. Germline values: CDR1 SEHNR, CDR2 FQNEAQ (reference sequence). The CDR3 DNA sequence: TGTGCCAGCAGCTCCCCTAGCGGGGGGGCCAATACGCAGTATTTT. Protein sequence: CASSSPSGGANTQYF. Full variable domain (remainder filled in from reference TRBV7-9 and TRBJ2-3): DTGVSQNPRHKITKRGQNVTFRCDPISEHNRLYWYRQTLGQGPEFLTYFQNEAQLEKSRLLSDRFSAERPKGSFSTLEIQRTEQGDSAMYLCASSSPSGGANTQYFGPGTRLTVL.

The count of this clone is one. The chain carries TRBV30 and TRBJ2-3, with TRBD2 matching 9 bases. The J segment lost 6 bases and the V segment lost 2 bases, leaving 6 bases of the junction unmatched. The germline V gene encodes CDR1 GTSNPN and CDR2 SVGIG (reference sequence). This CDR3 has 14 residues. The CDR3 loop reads CAWSRAGGLDTQYF. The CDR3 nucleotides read TGTGCCTGGAGTAGGGCGGGGGGGCTGGATACGCAGTATTTT. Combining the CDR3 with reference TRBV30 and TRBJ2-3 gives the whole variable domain SQTIHQWPATLVQPVGSPLSLECTVEGTSNPNLYWYRQAAGRGLQLLFYSVGIGQISSEVPQNLSASRPQDRQFILSSKKLLLSDSGFYLCAWSRAGGLDTQYFGPGTRLTVL.

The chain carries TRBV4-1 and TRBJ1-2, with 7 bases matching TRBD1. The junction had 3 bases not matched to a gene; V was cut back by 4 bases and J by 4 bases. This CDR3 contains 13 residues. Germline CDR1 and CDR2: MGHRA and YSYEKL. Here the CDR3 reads CASSPRDSYGYTF. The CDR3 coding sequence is TGCGCCAGCAGCCCCCGGGACAGCTATGGCTACACCTTC.

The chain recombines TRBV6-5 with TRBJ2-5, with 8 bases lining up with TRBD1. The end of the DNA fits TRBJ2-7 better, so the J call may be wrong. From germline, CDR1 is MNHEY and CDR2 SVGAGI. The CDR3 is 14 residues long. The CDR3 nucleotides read TGTGCCAGCAGTAAGACAGGGGTAACCTACGAGCAGTACTTC. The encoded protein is CASSKTGVTYEQYF.